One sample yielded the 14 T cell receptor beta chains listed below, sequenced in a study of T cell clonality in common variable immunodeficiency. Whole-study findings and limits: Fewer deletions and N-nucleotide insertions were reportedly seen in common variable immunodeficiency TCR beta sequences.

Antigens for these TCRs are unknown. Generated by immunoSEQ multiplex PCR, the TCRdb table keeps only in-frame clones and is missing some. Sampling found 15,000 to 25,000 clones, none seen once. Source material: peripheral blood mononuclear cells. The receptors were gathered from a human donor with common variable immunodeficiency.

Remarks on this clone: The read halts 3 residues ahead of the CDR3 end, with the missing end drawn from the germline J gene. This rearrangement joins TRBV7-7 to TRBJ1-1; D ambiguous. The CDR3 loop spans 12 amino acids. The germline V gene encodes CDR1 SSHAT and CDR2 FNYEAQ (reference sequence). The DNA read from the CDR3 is TGTGCCAGCAGCTTTTTCGACAATTGG. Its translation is CASSFFDNW. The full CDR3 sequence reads CASSFFDNWAFF. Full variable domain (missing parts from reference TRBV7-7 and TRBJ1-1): GAGVSQSPRYKVTKRGQDVTLRCDPISSHATLYWYQQALGQGPEFLTYFNYEAQPDKSGLPSDRFSAERPEGSISTLTIQRTEQRDSAMYRCASSFFDNWAFFGQGTRLTVV.

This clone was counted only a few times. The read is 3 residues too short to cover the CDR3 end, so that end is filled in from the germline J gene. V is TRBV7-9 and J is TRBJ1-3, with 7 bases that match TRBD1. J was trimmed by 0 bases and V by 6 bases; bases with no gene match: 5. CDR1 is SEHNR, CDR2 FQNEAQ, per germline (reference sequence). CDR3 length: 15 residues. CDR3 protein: CASSQRDSSGNTIYF. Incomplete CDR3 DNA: TGTGCCAGCAGTCAAAGGGACAGCTCTGGAAACACC.

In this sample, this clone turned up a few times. CDR3 protein: CASSTGTNSYEQYF. The sequenced CDR3 bases are TGTGCCAGTAGTACGGGGACAAACTCCTACGAG. This sequence joins TRBV19 and TRBJ2-7, with a weak D call TRBD1 (6 bases). The CDR3 is cut off 3 residues early in the read; its end comes from the germline J gene. CDR3 length: 14 residues. Trimming took 4 bases from V and 0 from J, leaving 10 bases between them. The germline V gene has CDR1 LNHDA and CDR2 SQIVND (reference sequence).

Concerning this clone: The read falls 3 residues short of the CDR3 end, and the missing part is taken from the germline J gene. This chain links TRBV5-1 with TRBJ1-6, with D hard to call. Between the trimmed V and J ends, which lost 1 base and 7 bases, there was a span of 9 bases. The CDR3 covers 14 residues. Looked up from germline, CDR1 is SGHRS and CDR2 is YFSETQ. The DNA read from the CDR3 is TGCGCCAGCAGCTTGTCGGACTGGAATTCACCC. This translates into CASSLSDWNSP. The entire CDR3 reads CASSLSDWNSPLHF.

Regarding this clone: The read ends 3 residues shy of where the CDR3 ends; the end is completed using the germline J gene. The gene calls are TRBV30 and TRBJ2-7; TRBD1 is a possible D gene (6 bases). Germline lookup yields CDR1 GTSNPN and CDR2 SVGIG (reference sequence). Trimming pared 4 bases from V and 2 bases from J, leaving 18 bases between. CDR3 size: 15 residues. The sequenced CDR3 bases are TGTGCCTGGACACACTTCCCCAGGGGCCCCTACGAG. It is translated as CAWTHFPRGPYE. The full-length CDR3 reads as CAWTHFPRGPYEQYF.

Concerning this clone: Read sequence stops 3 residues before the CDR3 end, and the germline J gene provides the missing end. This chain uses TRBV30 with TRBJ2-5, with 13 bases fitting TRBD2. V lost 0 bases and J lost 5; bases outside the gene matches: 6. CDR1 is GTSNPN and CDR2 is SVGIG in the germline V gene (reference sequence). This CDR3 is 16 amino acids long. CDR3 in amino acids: CAWSVRVTSGGETQYF. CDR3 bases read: TGTGCCTGGAGTGTACGAGTGACTAGCGGGGGGGAGACC.

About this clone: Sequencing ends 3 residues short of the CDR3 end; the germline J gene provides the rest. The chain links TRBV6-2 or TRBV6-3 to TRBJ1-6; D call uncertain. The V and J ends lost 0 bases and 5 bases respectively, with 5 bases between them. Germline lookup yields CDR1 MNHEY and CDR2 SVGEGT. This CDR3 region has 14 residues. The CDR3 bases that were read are TGTGCCAGCAGTTACTCGTCAGATAATTCACCC. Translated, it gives CASSYSSDNSP. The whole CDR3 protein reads CASSYSSDNSPLHF.

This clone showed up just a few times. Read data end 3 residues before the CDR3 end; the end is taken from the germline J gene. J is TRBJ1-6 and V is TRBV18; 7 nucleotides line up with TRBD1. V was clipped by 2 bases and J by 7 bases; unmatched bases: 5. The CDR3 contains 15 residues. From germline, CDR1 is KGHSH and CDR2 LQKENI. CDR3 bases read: TGTGCCAGCTCACCAAGGGACAGAGAAAATTCACCC. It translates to CASSPRDRENSP. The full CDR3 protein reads CASSPRDRENSPLHF.

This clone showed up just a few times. The sequenced CDR3 bases are TGTGCCAGCAGCTTACAGGAGATCTATGAG. Translated: CASSLQEIYE. The full CDR3 is CASSLQEIYEQFF. The rearrangement uses TRBV7-2 and TRBJ2-1; no clear D gene. The read finishes 3 residues shy of the CDR3 end, and the germline J gene is used to complete it. Germline CDR1 reads SGHTA; CDR2 reads FQGNSA. Trimming pared 2 bases from V and 8 bases from J, leaving 10 bases between. The CDR3 extends over 13 amino acids.

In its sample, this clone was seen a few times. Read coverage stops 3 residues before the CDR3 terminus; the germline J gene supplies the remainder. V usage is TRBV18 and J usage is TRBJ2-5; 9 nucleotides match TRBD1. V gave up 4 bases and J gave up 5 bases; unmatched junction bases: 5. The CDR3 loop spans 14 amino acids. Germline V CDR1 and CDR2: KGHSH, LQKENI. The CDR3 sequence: CASSRTGGGETQYF. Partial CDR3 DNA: TGTGCCAGCTCACGCACAGGGGGCGGCGAGACC. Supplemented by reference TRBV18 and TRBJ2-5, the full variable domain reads NAGVMQNPRHLVRRRGQEARLRCSPMKGHSHVYWYRQLPEEGLKFMVYLQKENIIDESGMPKERFSAEFPKEGPSILRIQQVVRGDSAAYFCASSRTGGGETQYFGPGTRLLVL.

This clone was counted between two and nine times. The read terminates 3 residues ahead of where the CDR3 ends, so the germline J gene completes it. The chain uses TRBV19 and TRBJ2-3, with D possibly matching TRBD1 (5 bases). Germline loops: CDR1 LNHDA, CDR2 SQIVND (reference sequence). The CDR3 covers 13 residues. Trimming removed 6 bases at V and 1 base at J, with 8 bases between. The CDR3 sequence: CASRVTGTDTQYF. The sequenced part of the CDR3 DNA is TGTGCCAGTAGGGTGACAGGCACAGATACG.

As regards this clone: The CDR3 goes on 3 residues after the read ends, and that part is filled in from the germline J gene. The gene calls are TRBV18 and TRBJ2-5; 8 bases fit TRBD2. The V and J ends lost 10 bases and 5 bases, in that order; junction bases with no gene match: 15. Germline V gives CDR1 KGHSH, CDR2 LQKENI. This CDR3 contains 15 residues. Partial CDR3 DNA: TGTGCCACCACCCCGATCGGGGGGGCCCGGGAGACC. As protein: CATTPIGGARET. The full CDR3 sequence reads CATTPIGGARETQYF.

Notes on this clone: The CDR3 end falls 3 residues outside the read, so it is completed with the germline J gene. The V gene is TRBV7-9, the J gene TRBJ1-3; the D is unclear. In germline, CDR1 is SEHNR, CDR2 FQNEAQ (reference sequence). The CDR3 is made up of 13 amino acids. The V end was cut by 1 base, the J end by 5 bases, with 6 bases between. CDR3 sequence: CASSLGVRNTIYF. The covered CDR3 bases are TGTGCCAGCAGCTTAGGTGTAAGAAACACC.

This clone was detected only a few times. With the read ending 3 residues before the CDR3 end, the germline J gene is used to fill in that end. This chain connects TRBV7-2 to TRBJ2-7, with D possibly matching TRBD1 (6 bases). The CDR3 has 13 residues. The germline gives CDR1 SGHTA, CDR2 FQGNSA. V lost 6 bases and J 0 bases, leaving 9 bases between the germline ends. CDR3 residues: CASRRGGSYEQYF. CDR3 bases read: TGTGCCAGCAGGCGAGGGGGCTCCTACGAG.